This T cell receptor (beta chain) comes out of a study of regulatory T cells in long-lasting Graves disease. About the study: Under 3 months of antithyroid drugs had been taken by newly diagnosed Graves' patients. Study-level findings and limits: More public clonotypes were shared by persistent patients (around 3,000) than by new patients (fewer than 1,000). Newly diagnosed Graves' patients exceeded persistent ones in TCR diversity.

According to the study, TCR beta libraries were built with iRepertoire HTBI primers and CDR3-region Arm-PCR. One entry per CDR3 protein results from TCRdb running MiXCR on the multiplex PCR reads. The sample shows around 400,000 distinct CDR3 sequences, around a sixth of them seen only once. The sample holds many counts of this clonotype. What it binds is not known. Time point described: newly diagnosed GD, antithyroid drugs for less than 3 months. The TCR library was made from RNA extracted from PBMCs. The germline V and J ends were trimmed by 8 bases and 2 bases, with 16 bases remaining between them. Germline loops: CDR1 MGHRA, CDR2 YSYEKL. CDR3 length: 14 amino acids.

The J gene is TRBJ2-7, the V gene TRBV4-1, with D perhaps TRBD1 (9 bases). Sequencing was performed on peripheral blood mononuclear cells (PBMCs), taken at new diagnosis, from a patient treated with antithyroid drugs. This TCR was sampled from a female donor with Graves disease. CDR3 nucleotides: TGCGCCAGCCGGGGGGGACAGGGTACCTACGAGCAGTACTTC. It encodes CASRGGQGTYEQYF.